The clone carrying this T cell receptor beta chain appeared a single time. The sample comes from a study of blood T cell repertoires in COVID-19. Across the study: Some COVID-19 samples were acute and others convalescent; all came from the United States, Italy and Spain. T cells, B-cell-depleted T cells, or PBMCs provided the cDNA or gDNA that served as material.

Profiled with immunoSEQ multiplex PCR; TCRdb holds only in-frame clones, not every one. Among under 200,000 clones listed, about 85% were seen once. V lost 2 bases to trimming and J lost 7 bases, with 14 bases between them. The CDR3 is 14 amino acids. Germline CDR1 and CDR2: MGHRA and YSYEKL. The chain combines TRBV4-1 with TRBJ1-1; the D is unclear. This TCR came from a man aged 35-49 years with acute or convalescent COVID-19. Sequenced material: peripheral blood. The CDR3 loop is CASSQTSPSYEAFF. The CDR3 DNA is TGCGCCAGCAGCCAAACATCTCCCTCTTATGAAGCTTTCTTT.